This T cell receptor (beta chain) was obtained from a study of blood T cell repertoires in COVID-19 (TCRdb year 2020). Concerning the study at large: Samples from collaborators originated in the United States, Italy and Spain and spanned both the acute and convalescent phases of COVID-19. The prospective study material was composed of cDNA or gDNA derived from T cells, B-cell-depleted T cells, or PBMCs. Deeply sampled blood TCRbeta repertoires from subjects exposed to, actively infected with, or recovered from COVID-19 were included in the dataset. A freely available public database, intended as a resource for researchers studying the immune response to SARS-CoV-2, is where the repertoires were released. Samples came from the ongoing ImmuneRACE study (first 160 participants) plus 1,254 subjects from 6 global collaborators. Nearly every sample came with metadata listing a de-identified subject ID, COVID-19 status, age in years and sex. Where HLA class I and class II types were available, the types were taken from metadata supplied by the sample provider, not from assay-based typing.

CDR1 and CDR2, per the germline V gene (reference sequence), are PRHDT and FYEKMQ. V is cut by 0 bases and J by 2 bases, and the space between the germline ends is 8 bases. The CDR3, from cysteine to phenylalanine, totals 14 residues. Only the CDR3 DNA stays, 42 bases, in frame from base 1. Broader findings and caveats from the paper: The amount of clinical and demographic metadata varied by source and participant and was provided uncurated.

TCRbeta CDR3 regions were amplified from genomic DNA using the immunoSEQ Assay, a bias-controlled multiplex PCR. The original pipeline was this. The number of nucleated cells in each sample was estimated from the amplification of reference gene primers within the assay. To quantify the absolute abundance of each unique TCRbeta CDR3 rearrangement, sequence reads were collapsed and filtered. For each sample, productive Simpson clonality was calculated as the square root of Simpson's diversity index across productive rearrangements. TCRdb limited this immuneACCESS table to in-frame rearrangements with V and J called. A share of clones is missing; checked studies link under half to unresolved V genes, and the rest is unexplained. Clone size and the V and J calls come from that table; the DNA yielded D and trimming. The sample table holds fewer than 70,000 clones, of which 80% to 85% were seen once. The biggest ten clones account for approximately 8.8% of the sample.

The collaborating institutions used their own protocols to collect whole blood in K2EDTA tubes. For TCRbeta analysis, collaborators shipped samples in one of three forms: frozen whole blood, isolated PBMCs, or DNA extracted from either of those sample types. Comment on this clone: Its binding antigen is unknown. The record has no base qualities; no much larger clone is one base away.

The chain couples TRBV13 to TRBJ2-7; TRBD2 could be the D gene, as 6 bases match. Input material: peripheral blood. The receptor was derived from a man aged 45-60 years with active COVID-19. CDR3 protein: CASSLGRGTYEQYF. The DNA sequence is given as TGTGCCAGCAGCTTAGGGCGGGGAACCTACGAGCAGTACTTC. Joined to the reference TRBV13 and TRBJ2-7 proteins, this CDR3 gives the full variable domain: AAGVIQSPRHLIKEKRETATLKCYPIPRHDTVYWYQQGPGQDPQFLISFYEKMQSDKGSIPDRFSAQQFSDYHSELNMSSLELGDSALYFCASSLGRGTYEQYFGPGTRLTVT.